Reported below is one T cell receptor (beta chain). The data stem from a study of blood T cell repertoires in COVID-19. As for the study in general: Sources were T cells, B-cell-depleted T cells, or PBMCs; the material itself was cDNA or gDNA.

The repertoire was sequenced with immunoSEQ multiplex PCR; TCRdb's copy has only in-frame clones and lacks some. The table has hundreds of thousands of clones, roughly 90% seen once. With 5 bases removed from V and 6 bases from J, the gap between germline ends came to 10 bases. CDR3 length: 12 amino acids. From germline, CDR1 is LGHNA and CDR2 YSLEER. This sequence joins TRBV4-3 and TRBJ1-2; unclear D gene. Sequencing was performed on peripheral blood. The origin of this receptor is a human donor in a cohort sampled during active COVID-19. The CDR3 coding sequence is TGCGCCAGCAGCGGGAGCCTCGATGGCTACACCTTC. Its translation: CASSGSLDGYTF.